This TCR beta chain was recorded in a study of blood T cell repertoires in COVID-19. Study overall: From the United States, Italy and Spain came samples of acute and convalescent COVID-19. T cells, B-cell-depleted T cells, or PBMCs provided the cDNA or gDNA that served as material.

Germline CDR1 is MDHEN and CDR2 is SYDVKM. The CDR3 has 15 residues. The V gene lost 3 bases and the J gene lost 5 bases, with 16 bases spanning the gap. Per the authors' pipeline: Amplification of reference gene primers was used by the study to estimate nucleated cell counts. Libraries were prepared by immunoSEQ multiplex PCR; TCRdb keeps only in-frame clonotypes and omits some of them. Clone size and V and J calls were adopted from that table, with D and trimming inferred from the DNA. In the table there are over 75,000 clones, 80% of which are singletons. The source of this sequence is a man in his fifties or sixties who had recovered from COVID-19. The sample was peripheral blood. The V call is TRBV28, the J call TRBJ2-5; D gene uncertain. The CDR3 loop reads CASSFPVRSRETQYF. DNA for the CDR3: TGTGCCAGCAGTTTCCCCGTGAGGTCGAGGGAGACCCAGTACTTC.